These T cell receptor beta chains were read from a single sample in a study of blood T cell repertoires in COVID-19. Measured with immunoSEQ multiplex PCR; TCRdb has only the in-frame clones, and not every one. The repertoire holds 130,000 to 150,000 clones, with 80% as singletons. The sequenced material came from peripheral blood. The receptors come from a woman aged 45-59 years with acute or convalescent COVID-19. Each CDR3 is given without its conserved first and last residue. The D gene is left open where the match is weak. For some rows the clone size is stated as once, few or many, or as a class when expanded; others skip it.

clone_size v_call d_call cdr3_aa
. TRBV3-1/TRBV3-2 . ASSQGAGATNEKLF
. TRBV9 . ASSDIGAVAF
. TRBV5-1 . ASSLMGSLGNTIY
. TRBV5-1 . ASSFSTGHGSHYGYT
. TRBV3-1/TRBV3-2 . ASSPTGYGYT
. TRBV3-1/TRBV3-2 TRBD1 ASSRGTAEAF
. TRBV5-1 . ASSLQSAGLDGSPLH
. TRBV11-2 TRBD1 ASSSTGPGNTIY
. TRBV19 TRBD1 ASRIGTANYGYT
. TRBV30 TRBD1 AWSRGTGVNQPQH
. TRBV4-3 . ASSRNLGQPSHSEAF
. TRBV6-6 TRBD1 ASSPGTVNQPQH
. TRBV6-5 TRBD2 ASIRGTKETQY
. TRBV4-2 TRBD1 ASRYTTGNSPLH
. TRBV4-1 TRBD1 ASSQDSYTGQGITGELF
. TRBV4-2 . ASGGGRGNEKLF
. TRBV27 TRBD2 ASSLGSLGGLEQY
. TRBV5-1 TRBD1 ASSERTGGQGSPLH
. TRBV5-6 . ASSFFGRGSLETQY
. TRBV7-6 . ASSGEEFRTDTQY
once TRBV7-9 . ASSSRLEYGEQY
. TRBV5-1 TRBD2 ASRTVREGDASDTQY
. TRBV7-8 . ASSSLAGEQF
. TRBV7-9 . ASSFGSGQRGRGTNEQF